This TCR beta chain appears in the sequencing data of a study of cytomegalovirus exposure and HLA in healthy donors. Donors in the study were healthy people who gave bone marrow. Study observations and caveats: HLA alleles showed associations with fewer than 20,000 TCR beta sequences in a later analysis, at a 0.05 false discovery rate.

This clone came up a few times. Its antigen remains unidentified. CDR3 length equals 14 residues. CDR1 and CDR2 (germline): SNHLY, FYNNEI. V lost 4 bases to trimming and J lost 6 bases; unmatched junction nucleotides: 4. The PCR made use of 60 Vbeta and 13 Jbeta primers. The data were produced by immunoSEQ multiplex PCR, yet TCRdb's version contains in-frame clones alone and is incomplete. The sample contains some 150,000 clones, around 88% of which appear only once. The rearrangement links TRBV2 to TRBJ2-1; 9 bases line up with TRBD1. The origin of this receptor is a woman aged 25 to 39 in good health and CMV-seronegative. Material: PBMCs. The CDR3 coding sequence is TGTGCCAGCAGTGTTGGGACAGGGATCAATGAGCAGTTCTTC. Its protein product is CASSVGTGINEQFF. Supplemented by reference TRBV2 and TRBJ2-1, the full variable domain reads EPEVTQTPSHQVTQMGQEVILRCVPISNHLYFYWYRQILGQKVEFLVSFYNNEISEKSEIFDDQFSVERPDGSNFTLKIRSTKLEDSAMYFCASSVGTGINEQFFGPGTRLTVL.